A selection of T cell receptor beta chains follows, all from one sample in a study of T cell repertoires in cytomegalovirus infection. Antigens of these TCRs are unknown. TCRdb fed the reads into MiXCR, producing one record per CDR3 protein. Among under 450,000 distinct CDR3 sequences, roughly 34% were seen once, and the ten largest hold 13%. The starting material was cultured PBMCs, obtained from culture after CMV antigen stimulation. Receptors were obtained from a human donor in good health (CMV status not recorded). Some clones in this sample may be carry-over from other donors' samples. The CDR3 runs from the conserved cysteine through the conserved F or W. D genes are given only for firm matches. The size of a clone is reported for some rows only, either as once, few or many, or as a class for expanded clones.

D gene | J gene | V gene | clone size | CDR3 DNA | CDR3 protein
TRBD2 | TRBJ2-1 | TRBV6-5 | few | TGTGCCAGCAGTTTCCGGGGACTAGCGGGAGCCAATGAGCAGTTCTTC | CASSFRGLAGANEQFF
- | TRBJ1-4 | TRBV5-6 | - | TGTGCCAGCAGCCGAGGGACTGCCCTTCAGGAAAAACTGTTTTTT | CASSRGTALQEKLFF
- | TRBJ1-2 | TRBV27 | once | TGTGCCCGCAGTTTGGCTGAGAACTATGGCTACACCTTC | CARSLAENYGYTF
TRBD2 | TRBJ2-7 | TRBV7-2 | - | TGTGCCAGCAGCTTAGATCCTCCGGGAGCGGGGGGCTCCTACGAGCAGTACTTC | CASSLDPPGAGGSYEQYF
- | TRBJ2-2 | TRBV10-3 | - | TGTGCCATCAGTGTTTTGACGGGCACCGGGGAGCTGTTTTTT | CAISVLTGTGELFF
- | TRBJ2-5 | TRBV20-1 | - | TGCAGTGCTATGGGAGGAGACCAAGAGACCCAGTACTTC | CSAMGGDQETQYF
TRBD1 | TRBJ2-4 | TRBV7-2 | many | TGTGCCAGCAGCTCGGGACAGGGGGCTAACATTCAGTACTTC | CASSSGQGANIQYF
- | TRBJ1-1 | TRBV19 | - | TGTGCCAGTAATCAGGGAAAGAACACTGAAGCTTTCTTT | CASNQGKNTEAFF
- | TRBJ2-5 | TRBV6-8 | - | TGTGCCAGCGGGTGGGAGACCCAGTACTTC | CASGWETQYF
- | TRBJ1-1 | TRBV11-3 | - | TGTGCCAGCAGCTTAGTCTGGGGTGCTGAAGCTTTCTTT | CASSLVWGAEAFF
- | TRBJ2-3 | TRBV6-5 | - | TGTGCCAGCAGTTACTCGACAGGTCCGGGAGATACGCAGTATTTT | CASSYSTGPGDTQYF
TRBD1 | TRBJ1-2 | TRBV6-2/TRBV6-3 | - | TGTGCCAGCAGTTTCCCCGGGACAGGGTCGTTGGATGGCTACACCTTC | CASSFPGTGSLDGYTF
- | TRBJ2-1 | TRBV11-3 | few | TGTGCCAGCAGCTTAGATGAGGCTAGGTACAATGAGCAGTTCTTC | CASSLDEARYNEQFF
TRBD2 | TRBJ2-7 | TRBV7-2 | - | TGTGCCAGCAGCCTATTTAGCGGGGGTAGCTCCTACGAGCAGTACTTC | CASSLFSGGSSYEQYF
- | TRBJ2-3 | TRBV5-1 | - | TGCGCCAGCAGTGTAAACATCAGGGCAAGCACAGATACGCAGTATTTT | CASSVNIRASTDTQYF
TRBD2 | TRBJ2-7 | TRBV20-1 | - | TGCAGTGCCGGGGGGGGGGGTACGGGAGGTGAGGACGAGCAGTACTTC | CSAGGGGTGGEDEQYF
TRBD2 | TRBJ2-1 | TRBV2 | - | TGTGCCACCTTTCCCGGGACTAGCGTCAATGAGCAGTTCTTC | CATFPGTSVNEQFF
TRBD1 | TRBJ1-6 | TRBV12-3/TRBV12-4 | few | TGTGCCAGCAGTCTATTGACAGGGGTGGCCTATAATTCACCCCTCCACTTT | CASSLLTGVAYNSPLHF
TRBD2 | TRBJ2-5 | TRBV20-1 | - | TGCAGTGCTATAGCGGGAGAGCGGGAGACCCAGTACTTC | CSAIAGERETQYF
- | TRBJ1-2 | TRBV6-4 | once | TGTGCCAGCAGTGACTCGCAGGGGCTAAGGGGCTACACCTTC | CASSDSQGLRGYTF
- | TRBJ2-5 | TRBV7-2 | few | TGTGCCAGCAGCCTAAGACTAGATCAGTACTTC | CASSLRLDQYF
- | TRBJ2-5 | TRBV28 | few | TGTGCCAGCAGTTGGGCCCGCGGACAAGAGACCCAGTACTTC | CASSWARGQETQYF
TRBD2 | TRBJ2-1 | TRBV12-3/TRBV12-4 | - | TGTGCCAGCAGTTTTGGTAGCGGGAGGGCCTCATACAATGAGCAGTTCTTC | CASSFGSGRASYNEQFF
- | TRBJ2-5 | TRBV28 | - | TGTGCCAGCAGCCCCCCCCGGGACGCATCGGCGACCCAGTACTTC | CASSPPRDASATQYF
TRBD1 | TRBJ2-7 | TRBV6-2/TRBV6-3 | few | TGTGCCAGCAAACCAGGGGACAGAAAGTACGAGCAGTACTTC | CASKPGDRKYEQYF
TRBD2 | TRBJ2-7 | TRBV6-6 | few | TGTGCCAGCAGTACTACTAGCGGCTCCTACGAGCAGTACTTC | CASSTTSGSYEQYF
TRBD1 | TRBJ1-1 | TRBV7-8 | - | TGTGCCAGCAGCTTAGAGAACAGGGGAGCTTTCTTT | CASSLENRGAFF
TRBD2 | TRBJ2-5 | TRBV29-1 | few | TGCAGCCCGACTCGAGCCGTACAGATACAGCGGGACCTCCAAGAGACCCAGTACTTC | CSPTRAVQIQRDLQETQYF
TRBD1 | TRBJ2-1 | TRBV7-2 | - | TGTGCCAGCAGCTCCACAGGGGGCGGCGGCTATGAGCAGTTCTTC | CASSSTGGGGYEQFF